This TCR beta chain was captured by sequencing in a study of vaccination and CD4 T cells after COVID-19. About the study: According to the study, participants were given two doses of BNT162b2 or mRNA-1273 vaccine. The control cultures got either a CEFX pool, an HIV-1 Nef pool, or no peptide at all.

With the Oncomine TCR Beta short-read assay, DNA from cultured CD4+ T cells was sequenced. TCRdb redid the calling of the PCR reads with MiXCR, one entry per CDR3 protein. The sample records several thousand distinct CDR3 sequences, approximately 49% being singletons. A remark on this clonotype: The antigen is not known.

This CDR3 is 16 amino acids long. Germline CDR1 and CDR2: SGHAT and FQNNGV. V lost 5 bases and J lost 4; bases outside the gene matches: 10. Regarding treatment: 10-day PBMC culture with coronavirus spike peptide pools or control peptides (ViraFEST assay). Investigators obtained the unexposed donor's CD4+ T cells before the COVID-19 pandemic (2011-2018). This receptor was obtained from a human donor in good health. Sequenced input: CD4+ T cells from blood, cultured in vitro. The chain links TRBV11-2 to TRBJ2-1; 8 positions agree with TRBD2. CDR3 nucleotides: TGTGCCAGCAGCCAGGAGCTAGCGGGCGGATACAATGAGCAGTTCTTC. Its protein is CASSQELAGGYNEQFF.